These 21 T cell receptor beta chains came from one sample sequenced in a study of T cells after posttransplantation cyclophosphamide. Some clones are missing from TCRdb's copy, which holds only in-frame ones; the method was immunoSEQ multiplex PCR. This sample carries more than 30,000 clones, around nine tenths of them seen once, and the ten largest clones take about 0.25%. Cells defined as naive were viable CD3+CD4+ or CD3+CD8+ and CCR7+CD45RA+CD45RO-CD95-CD27+CD28+. Sample: naive CD4+ T cells sorted from PBMCs. These receptors all stem from a woman aged 55 to 70 in good health, CMV-negative, and a related stem cell transplant donor.

The rearrangement joins TRBV5-6 to TRBJ2-3, with TRBD2 matching over 7 bases. Germline lookup yields CDR1 SGHDT and CDR2 YYEEEE. The CDR3 runs 14 residues. After removal of 4 bases from V and 8 bases from J, the junction contained 10 bases not matched to a gene. The CDR3 region is CASSGREWIGTQYF. CDR3 nucleotide sequence: TGTGCCAGCAGCGGGCGGGAGTGGATTGGTACGCAGTATTTT. Using reference TRBV5-6 and TRBJ2-3 for the parts outside the CDR3, the full variable domain is DAGVTQSPTHLIKTRGQQVTLRCSPKSGHDTVSWYQQALGQGPQFIFQYYEEEERQRGNFPDRFSGHQFPNYSSELNVNALLLGDSALYLCASSGREWIGTQYFGPGTRLTVL.

The V gene is TRBV28, the J gene TRBJ2-1; D not certain. From germline, CDR1 is MDHEN and CDR2 SYDVKM. CDR3 length equals 10 residues. The V gene lost 6 bases and the J gene lost 8 bases, with 5 bases spanning the gap. The CDR3 sequence is CASRRYEQFF. The CDR3 nucleotides are TGTGCCAGCAGGCGATATGAGCAGTTCTTC. Looking up the rest from reference TRBV28 and TRBJ2-1 gives the full variable domain: DVKVTQSSRYLVKRTGEKVFLECVQDMDHENMFWYRQDPGLGLRLIYFSYDVKMKEKGDIPEGYSVSREKKERFSLILESASTNQTSMYLCASRRYEQFFGPGTRLTVL.

This clone was seen a single time. This chain uses TRBV5-4 with TRBJ2-6; 9 positions match TRBD1. The ends lost 4 bases at V and 1 base at J; junction bases unmatched: 6. Germline loops: CDR1 SGHNT, CDR2 YYREEE (reference sequence). The CDR3 is made up of 17 amino acids. The CDR3: CASSPGTGSSGANVLTF. The DNA of the CDR3 is TGTGCCAGCAGCCCCGGGACAGGGAGTTCTGGGGCCAACGTCCTGACTTTC.

The rearrangement links TRBV6-5 to TRBJ2-1; D possibly corresponds to TRBD2 (6 bases). This CDR3 has 14 residues. Germline V gene sequence: CDR1 MNHEY, CDR2 SVGAGI. The V gene lost 2 bases and the J gene lost 8 bases, with 13 bases spanning the gap. Here the CDR3 reads CASSYRELRDEQFF. In DNA form, the CDR3 reads TGTGCCAGCAGTTACCGGGAGTTGCGGGATGAGCAGTTCTTC.

In this sample, this clone turned up once. The genes are TRBV5-1 and TRBJ1-1, with 8 bases fitting TRBD1. This CDR3 has 15 residues. From germline, CDR1 is SGHRS and CDR2 YFSETQ. The junction had 5 bases not matched to a gene; V was cut back by 4 bases and J by 0 bases. The CDR3 loop is CASSPGTGMNTEAFF. The DNA for the CDR3 is TGCGCCAGCAGCCCGGGGACAGGCATGAACACTGAAGCTTTCTTT. The variable domain in full, completed from reference TRBV5-1 and TRBJ1-1, reads KAGVTQTPRYLIKTRGQQVTLSCSPISGHRSVSWYQQTPGQGLQFLFEYFSETQRNKGNFPGRFSGRQFSNSRSEMNVSTLELGDSALYLCASSPGTGMNTEAFFGQGTRLTVV.

The chain employs TRBV2 and TRBJ1-2; D gene uncertain. Germline V gene lookup returns CDR1 SNHLY and CDR2 FYNNEI. The CDR3 runs to 12 residues. V lost 10 bases and J lost 4, with 13 bases in between. Here the CDR3 DNA reads TGTGCCACAGGCTTTTTAGGCTATGGCTACACCTTC. Translation: CATGFLGYGYTF.

This chain links TRBV5-6 with TRBJ1-1; no clear D gene. This CDR3 contains 12 residues. Germline assignment: CDR1 SGHDT and CDR2 YYEEEE. V was shortened by 5 bases and J by 2 bases, with 7 bases between the two germline ends. CDR3 loop: CASRKTNTEAFF. The CDR3 coding sequence is TGTGCCAGCAGGAAAACTAACACTGAAGCTTTCTTT.

Only one count was recorded for this clone. The chain carries TRBV7-2 and TRBJ2-5; 11 bases are shared with TRBD1. This CDR3 has 14 amino acids. The ends lost 6 bases at V and 4 bases at J; junction bases unmatched: 4. Germline values: CDR1 SGHTA, CDR2 FQGNSA. The CDR3 protein is CASRRGTGGETQYF. For the CDR3, the DNA is TGTGCCAGCAGAAGGGGGACAGGGGGAGAGACCCAGTACTTC.

V usage is TRBV25-1 and J usage is TRBJ1-4, with 9 positions matching TRBD1. The germline V gene encodes CDR1 MGHDK and CDR2 SYGVNS. Trimming at V came to 8 bases and at J to 8 bases, leaving 15 bases not matched to a gene. The CDR3 is made up of 16 amino acids. The CDR3 region has the DNA TGTGCCAGCTCTAGAAGAAGGGACAGGGAAGACGAAAAACTGTTTTTT. It codes for CASSRRRDREDEKLFF. Combining the CDR3 with reference TRBV25-1 and TRBJ1-4 gives the whole variable domain EADIYQTPRYLVIGTGKKITLECSQTMGHDKMYWYQQDPGMELHLIHYSYGVNSTEKGDLSSESTVSRIRTEHFPLTLESARPSHTSQYLCASSRRRDREDEKLFFGSGTQLSVL.

This rearrangement joins TRBV7-3 to TRBJ2-7; 10 nucleotides align to TRBD1. Germline CDR1 SGHTA, CDR2 FQGTGA. V lost 0 bases and J lost 2; bases outside the gene matches: 4. CDR3 size: 16 residues. CDR3 DNA: TGTGCCAGCAGCTTAACTGGGGGGACAGGGGCCTACGAGCAGTACTTC. Its protein is CASSLTGGTGAYEQYF. The variable domain in full, completed from reference TRBV7-3 and TRBJ2-7, reads GAGVSQTPSNKVTEKGKYVELRCDPISGHTALYWYRQSLGQGPEFLIYFQGTGAADDSGLPNDRFFAVRPEGSVSTLKIQRTERGDSAVYLCASSLTGGTGAYEQYFGPGTRLTVT.

This chain uses TRBV5-1 with TRBJ1-2, with TRBD1 matching over 11 bases. The CDR3 length is 16 residues. Germline CDR1 SGHRS, CDR2 YFSETQ. With 4 bases clipped from V and 4 bases from J, the junction kept 9 bases outside the gene matches. CDR3 sequence: CASSTERTGGVYGYTF. The CDR3 DNA sequence: TGCGCCAGCAGCACTGAGAGGACAGGGGGCGTCTATGGCTACACCTTC.

V and J are TRBV28 and TRBJ1-2; weak D call: TRBD1 (5 bases). The CDR3 runs to 12 residues. Germline V gene sequence: CDR1 MDHEN, CDR2 SYDVKM. V lost 5 bases, J lost 5 bases, and 9 bases lay in between. The CDR3, as DNA: TGTGCCAGCAGTCCGACAGAGTATGGCTACACCTTC. Protein: CASSPTEYGYTF.

This chain uses TRBV7-2 with TRBJ2-5; no definite D call. Trimming shortened V by 5 bases and J by 4 bases, and 20 bases separated the two germline ends. The CDR3 is 16 amino acids. Per the germline V gene, CDR1 is SGHTA and CDR2 is FQGNSA. The CDR3 DNA reads as TGTGCCAGCAGCGTTTCCGGTAGTCCACCCCGAGAGACCCAGTACTTC. Amino acids: CASSVSGSPPRETQYF.

This chain joins TRBV6-5 and TRBJ2-6; tentatively, D is TRBD2 (6 bases). CDR3 length: 14 residues. V shed 5 bases and J shed 2 bases, with 7 bases lying between them. Germline CDR1 MNHEY, CDR2 SVGAGI. The CDR3 sequence is CASSGGTGANVLTF. In DNA, the CDR3 is TGTGCCAGCAGTGGAGGGACTGGGGCCAACGTCCTGACTTTC.

The chain links TRBV19 to TRBJ1-5; TRBD1 matches at 7 bases. The CDR3 has 14 residues. V was clipped by 10 bases and J by 0 bases; unmatched bases: 6. In germline, CDR1 is LNHDA, CDR2 SQIVND (reference sequence). The CDR3 reads CATGTETSNQPQHF. CDR3 DNA sequence: TGTGCCACCGGGACAGAGACTAGCAATCAGCCCCAGCATTTT.

The chain combines TRBV7-9 with TRBJ2-7, with 9 bases matching TRBD2. Looked up from germline, CDR1 is SEHNR and CDR2 is FQNEAQ (reference sequence). CDR3 size: 16 residues. V trimming: 2 bases; J trimming: 1 base; junction bases outside the gene matches: 6. The CDR3 DNA reads TGTGCCAGCAGCTTAAACGGACTAGCGAGTTCCTACGAGCAGTACTTC. This translates into CASSLNGLASSYEQYF.

The V gene is TRBV9, the J gene TRBJ2-2, with TRBD2 matching 8 bases. The CDR3 loop spans 17 amino acids. With V trimmed by 4 bases and J by 5 bases, 13 bases remained unmatched. Per the germline V gene, CDR1 is SGDLS and CDR2 is YYNGEE. The chain's CDR3 is CASSPAGAGAQTGELFF. The DNA for the CDR3 is TGTGCCAGCAGCCCAGCGGGAGCGGGAGCGCAAACCGGGGAGCTGTTTTTT. Looking up the rest from reference TRBV9 and TRBJ2-2 gives the full variable domain: DSGVTQTPKHLITATGQRVTLRCSPRSGDLSVYWYQQSLDQGLQFLIQYYNGEERAKGNILERFSAQQFPDLHSELNLSSLELGDSALYFCASSPAGAGAQTGELFFGEGSRLTVL.

The V and J genes are TRBV10-3 and TRBJ1-2; 7 nucleotides match TRBD1. This CDR3 is built from 15 residues. J lost 3 bases, V lost 6 bases, and 10 bases had no gene match. Germline values: CDR1 ENHRY, CDR2 SYGVKD. The CDR3 here is CAIRPLTGFYYGYTF. CDR3 DNA sequence: TGTGCCATCAGGCCGTTGACAGGGTTTTACTATGGCTACACCTTC.

This chain uses TRBV4-1 with TRBJ1-4, with D maybe TRBD1 (5 bases). Germline V lookup: CDR1 MGHRA, CDR2 YSYEKL. The CDR3 loop spans 17 amino acids. V was clipped by 0 bases and J by 7 bases, with 18 bases between them. CDR3 loop: CASSQDGVGRVGEKLFF. The CDR3 bases are TGCGCCAGCAGCCAAGATGGGGTCGGCAGGGTGGGTGAAAAACTGTTTTTT.

The rearrangement joins TRBV6-5 to TRBJ2-3, with 7 bases lining up with TRBD2. The CDR3 contains 15 residues. Trimming took 6 bases from V and 2 from J; bases not matched to a gene: 8. Per the germline V gene, CDR1 is MNHEY and CDR2 is SVGAGI. The DNA of the CDR3 is TGTGCCAGCAGCCCGAGCGGGGCCCACACAGATACGCAGTATTTT. As protein: CASSPSGAHTDTQYF.

J is TRBJ2-5 and V is TRBV6-5; TRBD1 matches 9 bases. The better agreement between TRBJ2-7 and the DNA end casts doubt on the J call. There are 15 residues in the CDR3. CDR1 is MNHEY, CDR2 SVGAGI, per germline. The CDR3 reads CASSRTGVSSYEQYF. The CDR3 DNA reads TGTGCCAGCAGTAGGACAGGGGTTAGCTCCTACGAGCAGTACTTC.